The next 13 T cell receptor beta chains were all read from a single sample in a study of cytomegalovirus exposure and HLA in healthy donors. PCR involved 60 Vbeta and 13 Jbeta primers. The method was immunoSEQ multiplex PCR; TCRdb's version includes in-frame clones alone and lacks a portion of them. The table includes around 100,000 clones, 65% to 80% detected once. Sequencing input: PBMCs. The receptor set was obtained from a young woman in good health and CMV-seropositive.

This clone was detected only once. V and J are TRBV29-1 and TRBJ2-1, with D perhaps TRBD1 (6 bases). Trimming shortened V by 6 bases and J by 0 bases, and 15 bases separated the two germline ends. Germline V CDR1 and CDR2: SQVTM, ANQGSEA. The CDR3 extends over 15 amino acids. The CDR3 spells CSVDQPDSSYNEQFF. CDR3 in DNA: TGCAGCGTAGACCAGCCGGACAGCTCCTACAATGAGCAGTTCTTC.

Details on this clone: The sample holds other DNA sequences that translate to the same CDR3. This chain connects TRBV27 to TRBJ1-1, with TRBD1 as a possible D gene (5 bases). The V gene's germline CDR1 is MNHEY and CDR2 SMNVEV (reference sequence). The V and J ends lost 2 bases and 4 bases respectively, with 11 bases between them. The CDR3 extends over 14 amino acids. The CDR3 nucleotides are TGTGCCAGCAGTTTAAACCGGGGGGGCACTGAAGCTTTCTTT. Translation: CASSLNRGGTEAFF.

This clone was recorded a few times. The V and J genes are TRBV5-1 and TRBJ2-7; 10 positions match TRBD2. The CDR3 covers 16 residues. Germline-derived CDR1 and CDR2 are SGHRS and YFSETQ. V trimming: 3 bases; J trimming: 4 bases; junction bases outside the gene matches: 10. CDR3 sequence (DNA): TGCGCCAGCAGCTCGGGGGATCTAGCGGGAGCTTACGAGCAGTACTTC. This gives the protein CASSSGDLAGAYEQYF.

The chain carries TRBV6-5 and TRBJ2-5, with 7 bases identical to TRBD1. The V segment lost 6 bases and the J segment 5 bases; nucleotides outside the gene matches: 12. Germline assignment: CDR1 MNHEY and CDR2 SVGAGI. The CDR3 spans 15 residues. CDR3 protein: CASRLDREMPETQYF. Written as DNA, the CDR3 is TGTGCCAGCAGACTCGACAGGGAAATGCCGGAGACCCAGTACTTC.

J is TRBJ1-6 and V is TRBV14; D call uncertain. The CDR3 runs 13 residues. The V gene's germline CDR1 is SGHDN and CDR2 FVKESK. V lost 4 bases and J lost 7, with 8 bases in between. CDR3 sequence (DNA): TGTGCCAGCAGCCCCAGGCTCAATTCACCCCTCCACTTT. Protein product: CASSPRLNSPLHF.

This clone has a handful of counts. The chain couples TRBV15 to TRBJ1-4, with 7 bases lining up with TRBD1. Germline values: CDR1 LNHNV, CDR2 YYDKDF (reference sequence). V gave up 2 bases and J gave up 5 bases; unmatched junction bases: 5. This CDR3 spans 15 amino acids. The CDR3 DNA sequence: TGTGCCACCAGCAGACTCGACAGGGAGAATGAAAAACTGTTTTTT. The encoded protein is CATSRLDRENEKLFF.

This clone occurred a few times. The chain is built from TRBV27 and TRBJ1-3; D remains ambiguous. The V end was cut by 0 bases, the J end by 0 bases, with 9 bases between. The germline V gene has CDR1 MNHEY and CDR2 SMNVEV (reference sequence). The CDR3 length is 16 residues. The CDR3 protein is CASSLSASLSGNTIYF. The CDR3 nucleotides read TGTGCCAGCAGTTTATCTGCGAGTCTCTCTGGAAACACCATATATTTT.

This clone has just one count. This chain uses TRBV11-2 with TRBJ1-1; 11 positions agree with TRBD1. The J segment lost 11 bases and the V segment lost 2 bases, leaving 10 bases of the junction unmatched. CDR1 SGHAT and CDR2 FQNNGV come from the germline V gene. There are 15 residues in the CDR3. As DNA, the CDR3 is TGTGCCAGCAGCTTAACCCGGGACAGGGGGTCGAGGGCTTTCTTT. Its translation: CASSLTRDRGSRAFF.

The rearrangement uses TRBV9 and TRBJ1-1; the D gene is possibly TRBD1 (5 bases). CDR3 length: 14 residues. V was shortened by 0 bases and J by 3 bases, with 9 bases between the two germline ends. Germline V gene sequence: CDR1 SGDLS, CDR2 YYNGEE. The CDR3 region has the DNA TGTGCCAGCAGCGTAGAAGACAGCCACACTGAAGCTTTCTTT. The encoded protein is CASSVEDSHTEAFF.

The chain has TRBV15 and TRBJ2-7; TRBD2 might be the D (5 bases). There are 13 residues in the CDR3. The germline V and J ends were trimmed by 7 bases and 0 bases, with 10 bases remaining between them. Germline V gene lookup returns CDR1 LNHNV and CDR2 YYDKDF (reference sequence). The CDR3 reads CATTPGTSYEQYF. The CDR3 DNA sequence: TGTGCCACCACCCCGGGAACCTCCTACGAGCAGTACTTC.

This clone was counted a few times. The V gene is TRBV5-6, the J gene TRBJ2-3, with TRBD2 matching over 9 bases. CDR1 is SGHDT, CDR2 YYEEEE, per germline. V dropped 4 bases and J dropped 4; count of bases not matched to a gene: 13. The CDR3 runs 17 residues. CDR3 amino acids: CASSEIPGTSKADTQYF. The CDR3 coding sequence is TGTGCCAGCAGCGAGATTCCCGGGACTAGCAAGGCAGATACGCAGTATTTT.

The rearrangement uses TRBV6-5 and TRBJ1-3; no clear D gene. Germline CDR1 and CDR2: MNHEY and SVGAGI. Between the trimmed V and J ends, which lost 4 bases and 0 bases, there was a span of 4 bases. CDR3 length equals 13 residues. CDR3 sequence (DNA): TGTGCCAGCAGTTCTTACTCTGGAAACACCATATATTTT. Its translation is CASSSYSGNTIYF.

The chain employs TRBV13 and TRBJ2-2, with TRBD1 matching over 7 bases. The CDR3 length is 16 residues. The germline gives CDR1 PRHDT, CDR2 FYEKMQ (reference sequence). The V segment lost 5 bases and the J segment 4 bases; nucleotides outside the gene matches: 10. The CDR3 nucleotides are TGTGCCAGCAGCGGGCGGACAGGTGGAGGCACCGGGGAGCTGTTTTTT. Its translation is CASSGRTGGGTGELFF.